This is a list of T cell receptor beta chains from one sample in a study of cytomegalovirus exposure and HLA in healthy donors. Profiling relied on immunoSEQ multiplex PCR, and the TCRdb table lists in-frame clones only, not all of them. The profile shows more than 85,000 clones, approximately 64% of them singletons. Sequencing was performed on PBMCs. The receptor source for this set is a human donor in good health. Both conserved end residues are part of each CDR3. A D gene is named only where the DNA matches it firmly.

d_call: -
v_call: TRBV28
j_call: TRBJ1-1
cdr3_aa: CASSTGGVGREAFF

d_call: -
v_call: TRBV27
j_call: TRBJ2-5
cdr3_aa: CASSAQGVAWETQYF

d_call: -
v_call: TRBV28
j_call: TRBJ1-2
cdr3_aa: CASRWTPLYGYTF

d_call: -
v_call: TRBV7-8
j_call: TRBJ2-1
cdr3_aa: CASSWRGNNEQFF

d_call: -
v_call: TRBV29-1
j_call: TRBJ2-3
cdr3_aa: CSVGQVPDTQYF

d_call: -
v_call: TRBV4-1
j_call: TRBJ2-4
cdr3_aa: CASSQEVSWRGNIQYF

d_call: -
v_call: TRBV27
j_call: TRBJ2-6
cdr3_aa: CASRRTGANVLTF

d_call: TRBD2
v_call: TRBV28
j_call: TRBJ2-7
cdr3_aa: CASLSGIGYEQYF

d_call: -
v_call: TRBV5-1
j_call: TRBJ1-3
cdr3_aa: CASSSGSYSGNTIYF

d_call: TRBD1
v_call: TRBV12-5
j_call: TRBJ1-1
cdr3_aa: CASGLVPNRGPEAFF

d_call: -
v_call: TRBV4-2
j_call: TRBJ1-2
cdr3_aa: CASSQEGQGYGYTF

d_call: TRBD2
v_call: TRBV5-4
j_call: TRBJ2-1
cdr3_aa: CASSLGLAGHNEQFF

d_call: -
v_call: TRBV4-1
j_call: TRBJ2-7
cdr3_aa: CASSQDLSGIHYEQYF

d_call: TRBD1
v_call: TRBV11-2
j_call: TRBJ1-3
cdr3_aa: CASSLQGVSRSGNTIYF

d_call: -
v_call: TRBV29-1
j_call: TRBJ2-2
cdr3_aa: CSVLTSFPGELFF

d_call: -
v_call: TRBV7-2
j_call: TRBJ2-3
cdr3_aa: CASSLAGLGADTQYF

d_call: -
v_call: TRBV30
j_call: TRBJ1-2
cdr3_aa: CAWKRTVDYGYTF

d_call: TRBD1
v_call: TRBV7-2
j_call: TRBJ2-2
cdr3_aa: CASSSRDRGGTGELFF

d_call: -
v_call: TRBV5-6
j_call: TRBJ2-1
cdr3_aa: CASSFHKGLSRNEQFF

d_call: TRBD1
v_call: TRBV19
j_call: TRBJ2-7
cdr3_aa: CASSASTGRSYEQYF

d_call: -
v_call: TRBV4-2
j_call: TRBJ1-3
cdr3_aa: CASSLLGLVVPNRQVSGNTIYF

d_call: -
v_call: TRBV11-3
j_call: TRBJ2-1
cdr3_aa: CASSLRQSSYNEQFF

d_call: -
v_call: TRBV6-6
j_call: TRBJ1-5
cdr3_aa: CASSYSAGLGNQPQHF

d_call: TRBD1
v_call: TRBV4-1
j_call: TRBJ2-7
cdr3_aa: CASTRGQQGDEQYF

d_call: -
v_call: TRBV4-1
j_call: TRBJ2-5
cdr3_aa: CASSQGKRSERETQYF

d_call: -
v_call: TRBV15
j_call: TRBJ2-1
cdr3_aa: CATSRDLGDRNNEQFF

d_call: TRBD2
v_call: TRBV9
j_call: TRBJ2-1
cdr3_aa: CASSVELAGDNEQFF

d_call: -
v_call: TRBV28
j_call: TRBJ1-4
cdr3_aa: CASSGWDMNEKLFF

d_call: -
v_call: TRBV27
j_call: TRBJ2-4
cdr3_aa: CASRTYAGAGAKNIQYF

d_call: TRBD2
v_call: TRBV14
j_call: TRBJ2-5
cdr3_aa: CASSFTSGSGETQYF

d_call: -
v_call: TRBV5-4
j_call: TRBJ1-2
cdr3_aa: CASSLAGGDGYTF

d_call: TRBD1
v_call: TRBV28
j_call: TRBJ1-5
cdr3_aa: CASRGRATQGFRNQPQHF

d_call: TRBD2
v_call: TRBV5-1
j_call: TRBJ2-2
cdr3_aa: CASSSNPTSGRAGELFF

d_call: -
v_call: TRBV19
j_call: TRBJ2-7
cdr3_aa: CASSINRLGAGLYEQYF

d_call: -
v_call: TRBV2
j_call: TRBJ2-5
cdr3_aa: CASSVRETQYF

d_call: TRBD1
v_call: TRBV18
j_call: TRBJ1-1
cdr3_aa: CASSPPIIQGANEAFF

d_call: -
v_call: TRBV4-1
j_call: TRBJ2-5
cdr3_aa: CASSQGGLGSGETQYF

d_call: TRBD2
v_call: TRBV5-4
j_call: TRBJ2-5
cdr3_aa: CASSLAGGSGETQYF

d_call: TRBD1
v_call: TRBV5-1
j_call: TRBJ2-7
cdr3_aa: CASSLSPDRGGREQYF

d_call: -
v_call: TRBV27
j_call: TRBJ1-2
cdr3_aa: CASSLKGSVGYTF

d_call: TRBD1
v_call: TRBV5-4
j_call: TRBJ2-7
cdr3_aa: CASSYWTGTEQYF

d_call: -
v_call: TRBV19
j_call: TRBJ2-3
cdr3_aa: CASSSGPGETDTQYF

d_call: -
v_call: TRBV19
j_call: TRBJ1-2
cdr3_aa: CASFGAGEWAGSDYGYTF